These 9 T cell receptor beta chains originate from one sample sequenced in a study of shared clonotypes between healthy human individuals. Profiled with immunoSEQ multiplex PCR; TCRdb holds only in-frame clones, not every one. This repertoire shows 450,000 to 500,000 clones, around 85% found once; its top ten account for about 13%. Sequencing was done on a sample of PBMCs. These receptors came from a woman in her thirties or forties in good health. Some clones in this sample may be carry-over from other donors' samples.

The rearrangement links TRBV4-1 to TRBJ2-7; TRBD2 matches at 11 bases. CDR1 is MGHRA, CDR2 YSYEKL, per germline. The V gene end was trimmed by 3 bases and the J gene end by 5 bases; junction bases not matched to a gene: 3. This CDR3 comprises 14 residues. CDR3 sequence reads: CASSQGLADHEQYF. CDR3 coding DNA: TGCGCCAGCAGCCAGGGACTAGCGGACCACGAGCAGTACTTC.

The chain uses TRBV28 and TRBJ2-3; a possible D gene is TRBD2 (6 bases). The V gene lost 6 bases and the J gene lost 2 bases, with 18 bases spanning the gap. Per the germline V gene, CDR1 is MDHEN and CDR2 is SYDVKM. CDR3 length: 16 residues. In DNA form, the CDR3 reads TGTGCCAGCAGCCTAGACAGCGGGTTCTCCACAGATACGCAGTATTTT. Protein: CASSLDSGFSTDTQYF.

At least ten counts were recorded for this clone. The identical CDR3 is also encoded by other nucleotide sequences in the sample. The chain carries TRBV20-1 and TRBJ2-3; D unresolved. The CDR3 consists of 11 residues. CDR1 and CDR2 from the germline V gene are DFQATT and SNEGSKA (reference sequence). CDR3: CSIRRTDTQYF. As DNA, the CDR3 is TGCAGCATCCGACGCACAGATACGCAGTATTTT.

This clone was counted many times. Distinct nucleotide sequences in the sample also encode this CDR3. CDR3 region: CASSSNRAGDYNEQFF. DNA of the CDR3: TGTGCCAGCAGCTCCAACAGGGCAGGGGATTACAATGAGCAGTTCTTC. The rearrangement links TRBV7-2 to TRBJ2-1; a possible D gene is TRBD1 (6 bases). The CDR3 spans 16 residues. Germline lookup yields CDR1 SGHTA and CDR2 FQGNSA. V lost 4 bases and J lost 4, with 17 bases in between.

This clone was seen a handful of times. This rearrangement joins TRBV15 to TRBJ2-3; the D is unclear. This CDR3 is 14 amino acids long. The V end lost 1 base, the J end lost 6 bases, and 11 bases lay between the germline ends. CDR1 is LNHNV and CDR2 is YYDKDF in the germline V gene (reference sequence). The CDR3 is CATSRGLLGDTQYF. The CDR3 DNA follows: TGTGCCACCAGCAGAGGCCTACTGGGGGATACGCAGTATTTT.

The chain recombines TRBV2 with TRBJ1-5, with D maybe TRBD1 (6 bases). Looked up from germline, CDR1 is SNHLY and CDR2 is FYNNEI. CDR3 size: 15 residues. The ends were cut back, 1 base at V and 3 bases at J, with 10 bases in the middle. Here the CDR3 reads CASSEDRADNQPQHF. The CDR3 bases are TGTGCCAGCAGTGAAGACAGGGCCGACAATCAGCCCCAGCATTTT.

The rearrangement links TRBV7-9 to TRBJ2-5; D call uncertain. Between the trimmed V and J ends, which lost 1 base and 5 bases, there was a span of 17 bases. The CDR3 length is 16 residues. CDR1 is SEHNR and CDR2 is FQNEAQ in the germline V gene (reference sequence). The CDR3 region is CASSLVRDLLGETQYF. The CDR3 DNA is TGTGCCAGCAGCTTAGTCCGAGACCTCCTTGGGGAGACCCAGTACTTC.

The chain carries TRBV7-8 and TRBJ2-3, with a tentative D call TRBD1 (5 bases). There are 17 residues in the CDR3. The V gene lost 0 bases and the J gene lost 3 bases, with 16 bases spanning the gap. The germline gives CDR1 SGHVS, CDR2 FQNEAQ. CDR3 bases: TGTGCCAGCAGCTTAGCGCCTAGGGGAAAAATGACAGATACGCAGTATTTT. This encodes CASSLAPRGKMTDTQYF.

This chain links TRBV15 with TRBJ2-1; D is ambiguous. Per the germline V gene, CDR1 is LNHNV and CDR2 is YYDKDF (reference sequence). The length of the CDR3 is 13 residues. V was pared by 0 bases and J by 8 bases, with 8 bases between. CDR3 sequence reads: CATSRDPSDEQFF. The CDR3 coding sequence is TGTGCCACCAGCAGAGATCCCAGCGATGAGCAGTTCTTC. Full variable domain (remainder filled in from reference TRBV15 and TRBJ2-1): DAMVIQNPRYQVTQFGKPVTLSCSQTLNHNVMYWYQQKSSQAPKLLFHYYDKDFNNEADTPDNFQSRRPNTSFCFLDIRSPGLGDTAMYLCATSRDPSDEQFFGPGTRLTVL.